Detailed here is one TCR beta chain. This sample stems from a study of T-cell reconstitution after alpha-beta-depleted transplantation in children. CDR1 and CDR2 from the germline V gene are SGHTA and FQGNSA. Trimming cost V 3 bases and J 6 bases; bases outside gene matches: 4. The CDR3 is 15 amino acids. The library targeted TCRbeta and was prepared with unique molecular identifiers. TCRdb independently ran MiXCR on the PCR reads; one entry per CDR3 protein. The sample shows 600,000 to 700,000 distinct CDR3 sequences, around a sixth of them seen only once. This clonotype originated in a human donor who donated a stem cell graft to a child with acute myeloid leukemia. The V and J genes are TRBV7-2 and TRBJ2-1; 11 nucleotides line up with TRBD2. Material: PBMCs from the stem cell graft donor, obtained from the stem cell graft. The CDR3 region has the DNA TGTGCCAGCAGCTTTTTAGCGGGGGGGCTCAATGAGCAGTTCTTC. Its translation: CASSFLAGGLNEQFF.